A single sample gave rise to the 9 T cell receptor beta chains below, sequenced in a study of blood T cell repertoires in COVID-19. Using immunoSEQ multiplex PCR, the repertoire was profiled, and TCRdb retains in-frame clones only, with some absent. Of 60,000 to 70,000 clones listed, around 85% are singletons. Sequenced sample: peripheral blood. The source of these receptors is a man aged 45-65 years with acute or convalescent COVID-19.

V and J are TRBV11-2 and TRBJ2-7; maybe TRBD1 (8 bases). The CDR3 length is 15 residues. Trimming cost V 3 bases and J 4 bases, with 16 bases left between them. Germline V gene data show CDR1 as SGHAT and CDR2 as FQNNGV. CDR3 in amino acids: CASSFVQGGFYEQYF. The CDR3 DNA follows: TGTGCCAGCAGCTTTGTACAGGGGGGGTTTTACGAGCAGTACTTC.

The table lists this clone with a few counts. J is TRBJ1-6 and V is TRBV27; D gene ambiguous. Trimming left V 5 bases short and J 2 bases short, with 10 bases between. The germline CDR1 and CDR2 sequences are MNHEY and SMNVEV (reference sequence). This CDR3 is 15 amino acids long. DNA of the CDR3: TGTGCCAGCAGTGCCCCCGGGACCTATAATTCACCCCTCCACTTT. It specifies CASSAPGTYNSPLHF.

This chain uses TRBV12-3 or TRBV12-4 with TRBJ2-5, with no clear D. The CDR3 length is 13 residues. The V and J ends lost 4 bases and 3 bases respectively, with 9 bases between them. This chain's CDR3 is CASSSTHEETQYF. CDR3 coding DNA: TGTGCCAGCAGTTCAACACATGAAGAGACCCAGTACTTC.

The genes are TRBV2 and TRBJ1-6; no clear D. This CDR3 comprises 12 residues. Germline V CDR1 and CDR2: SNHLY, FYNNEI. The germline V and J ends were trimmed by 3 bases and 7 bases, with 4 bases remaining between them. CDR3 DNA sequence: TGTGCCAGCAGTGATACAAATTCACCCCTCCACTTT. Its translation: CASSDTNSPLHF.

The CDR3 loop is CASSVGVSGELFF. The CDR3 bases are TGTGCCAGCAGCGTGGGAGTCTCCGGGGAGCTGTTTTTT. The rearrangement links TRBV9 to TRBJ2-2, with D maybe TRBD2 (5 bases). This CDR3 contains 13 residues. The germline V gene has CDR1 SGDLS and CDR2 YYNGEE. The germline V and J ends were trimmed by 2 bases and 6 bases, with 8 bases remaining between them.

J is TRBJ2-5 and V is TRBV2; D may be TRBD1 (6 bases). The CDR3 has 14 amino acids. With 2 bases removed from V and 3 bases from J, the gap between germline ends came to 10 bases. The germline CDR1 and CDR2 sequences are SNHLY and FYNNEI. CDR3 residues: CASSENGDKETQYF. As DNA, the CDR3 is TGTGCCAGCAGTGAAAACGGGGACAAAGAGACCCAGTACTTC.

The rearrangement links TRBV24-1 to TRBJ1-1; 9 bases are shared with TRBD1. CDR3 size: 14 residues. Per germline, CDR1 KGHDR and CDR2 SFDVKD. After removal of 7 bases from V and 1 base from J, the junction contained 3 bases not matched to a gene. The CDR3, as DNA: TGTGCCACCAGAAAGACAGGGGGGAACACTGAAGCTTTCTTT. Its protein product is CATRKTGGNTEAFF.

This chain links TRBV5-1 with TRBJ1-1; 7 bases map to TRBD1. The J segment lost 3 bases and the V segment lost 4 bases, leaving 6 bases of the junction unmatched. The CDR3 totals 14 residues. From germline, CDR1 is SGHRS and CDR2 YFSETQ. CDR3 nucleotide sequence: TGCGCCAGCAGCAAACAGGGGAGAGACACTGAAGCTTTCTTT. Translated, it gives CASSKQGRDTEAFF.

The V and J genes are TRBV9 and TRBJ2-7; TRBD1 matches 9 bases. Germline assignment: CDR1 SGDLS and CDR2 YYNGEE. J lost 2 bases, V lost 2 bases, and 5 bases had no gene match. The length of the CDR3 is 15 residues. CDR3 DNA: TGTGCCAGCAGCGTGGCCGGGACAGGGCCCTACGAGCAGTACTTC. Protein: CASSVAGTGPYEQYF.